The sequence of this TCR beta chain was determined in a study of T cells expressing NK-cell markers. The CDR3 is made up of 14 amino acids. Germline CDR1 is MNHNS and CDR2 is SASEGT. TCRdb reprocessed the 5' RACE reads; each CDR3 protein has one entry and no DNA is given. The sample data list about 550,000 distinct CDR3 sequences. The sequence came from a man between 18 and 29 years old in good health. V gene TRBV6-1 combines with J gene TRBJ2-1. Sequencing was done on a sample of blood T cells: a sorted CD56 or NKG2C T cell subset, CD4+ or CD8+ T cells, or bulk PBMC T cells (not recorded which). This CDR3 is CASSPSLVGNEQFF.